The text below deals with one TCR beta chain. The data derive from a study of OX40 agonist ivuxolimab in advanced cancers. In the study overall: Enrolled patients in dose escalation had cancers that were hepatocellular carcinoma, melanoma, renal cell or head and neck cancer. Three patients showed partial responses: one hepatocellular carcinoma and two cutaneous melanoma cases.

Measured with immunoSEQ multiplex PCR; TCRdb has only the in-frame clones, and not every one. Of about 22,000 clones detected, around 90% appear once; the ten largest clones hold 49%. The germline V gene has CDR1 SQVTM and CDR2 ANQGSEA. This CDR3 has 16 residues. J lost 0 bases, V lost 5 bases, and 6 bases had no gene match. The TCR sequence derives from an adult with an advanced solid tumor such as melanoma, head and neck, liver or kidney cancer. The sequencing used CD4+ or CD8+ T cells sorted from blood, collected in a trial of the OX40 agonist ivuxolimab. The J gene is TRBJ2-3, the V gene TRBV29-1, with TRBD2 identical over 12 bases. Here the CDR3 DNA reads TGCAGCGTTATGGGACTAGCGGGTGTTAGCACAGATACGCAGTATTTT. It encodes CSVMGLAGVSTDTQYF.